Shown below are 18 T cell receptor beta chains from a single sample sequenced in a study of shared clonotypes between healthy human individuals. Measured with immunoSEQ multiplex PCR; TCRdb has only the in-frame clones, and not every one. The sample lists 2 million to 3 million clones, approximately 90% occurring once. Sequencing was carried out using naive CD4+ T cells sorted from blood. Regarding subset: CD45RA+ positively selected. Source of these receptors: a man between 18 and 35 years old in good health.

This clone was counted between two and nine times. V gene TRBV9 combines with J gene TRBJ2-7, with 8 nucleotides matching TRBD2. The CDR3 consists of 15 residues. The V gene end was trimmed by 0 bases and the J gene end by 7 bases; junction bases not matched to a gene: 9. Per the germline V gene, CDR1 is SGDLS and CDR2 is YYNGEE. The CDR3 loop is CASSVDAGGPGEQYF. The CDR3 DNA sequence: TGTGCCAGCAGCGTAGATGCGGGAGGACCGGGTGAGCAGTACTTC. The entire variable domain, with the rest obtained from reference TRBV9 and TRBJ2-7, is as follows: DSGVTQTPKHLITATGQRVTLRCSPRSGDLSVYWYQQSLDQGLQFLIQYYNGEERAKGNILERFSAQQFPDLHSELNLSSLELGDSALYFCASSVDAGGPGEQYFGPGTRLTVT.

The rearrangement uses TRBV18 and TRBJ2-7, with TRBD1 identical over 9 bases. J lost 6 bases, V lost 8 bases, and 8 bases had no gene match. CDR3 size: 13 residues. Per the germline V gene, CDR1 is KGHSH and CDR2 is LQKENI. DNA of the CDR3: TGTGCCAGCCAAAGACAGGGGGGAGTCGAGCAGTACTTC. Protein sequence: CASQRQGGVEQYF.

This chain uses TRBV27 with TRBJ1-3; D ambiguous. V was cut by 6 bases and J by 0 bases, with 6 bases left in between. The germline V gene encodes CDR1 MNHEY and CDR2 SMNVEV (reference sequence). CDR3 length: 13 amino acids. The CDR3 protein is CASRAASGNTIYF. In DNA form, the CDR3 reads TGTGCCAGCAGAGCGGCCTCTGGAAACACCATATATTTT.

This clone was found once. The chain employs TRBV2 and TRBJ2-2, with D maybe TRBD1 (6 bases). This CDR3 contains 14 residues. Germline V lookup: CDR1 SNHLY, CDR2 FYNNEI. Trimming removed 7 bases at V and 4 bases at J, with 13 bases between. In DNA, the CDR3 is TGTGCCAGCACCCGGGACACTTCCACCGGGGAGCTGTTTTTT. It yields the protein CASTRDTSTGELFF.

Of note for this clone: Other DNA sequences in the same sample also yield this CDR3. This sequence joins TRBV6-1 and TRBJ2-7; no clear D. The CDR3 sequence is 14 residues long. V lost 3 bases, J lost 2 bases, and 11 bases lay in between. From germline, CDR1 is MNHNS and CDR2 SASEGT. DNA for the CDR3: TGTGCCAGCAGTGAGTCGGGCACCCCCTACGAGCAGTACTTC. Translating it yields CASSESGTPYEQYF.

The table lists this clone with a few counts. Within the sample, other DNA sequences also encode this same CDR3. CDR3 nucleotides: TGCGCCAGCAGCTTGGACGGGGGGAGCACAGATACGCAGTATTTT. This translates into CASSLDGGSTDTQYF. The chain combines TRBV5-1 with TRBJ2-3, with 7 nucleotides matching TRBD2. The CDR3 loop spans 15 amino acids. The germline CDR1 and CDR2 sequences are SGHRS and YFSETQ. With 0 bases clipped from V and 0 bases from J, the junction kept 1 base outside the gene matches.

Comment on this clone: The same CDR3 arises from other DNA sequences in this sample as well. The V gene is TRBV9, the J gene TRBJ2-7; 7 bases line up with TRBD2. This CDR3 has 14 amino acids. V was pared by 3 bases and J by 4 bases, with 7 bases of the junction left unmatched. Germline-derived CDR1 and CDR2 are SGDLS and YYNGEE. In DNA form, the CDR3 reads TGTGCCAGCAGCGCCCGGACTAGTTCTTACGAGCAGTACTTC. Its protein product is CASSARTSSYEQYF. Full variable domain (remainder filled in from reference TRBV9 and TRBJ2-7): DSGVTQTPKHLITATGQRVTLRCSPRSGDLSVYWYQQSLDQGLQFLIQYYNGEERAKGNILERFSAQQFPDLHSELNLSSLELGDSALYFCASSARTSSYEQYFGPGTRLTVT.

This chain joins TRBV5-1 and TRBJ2-7; 7 bases match TRBD2. Germline V gene sequence: CDR1 SGHRS, CDR2 YFSETQ. J gave up 3 bases and V 3 bases, and 12 bases lay outside the gene matches. There are 16 residues in the CDR3. CDR3 in amino acids: CASSSGRTPLNYEQYF. For the CDR3, the DNA is TGCGCCAGCAGCTCCGGGAGGACTCCGTTAAACTACGAGCAGTACTTC.

The chain combines TRBV5-4 with TRBJ2-3; D perhaps matches TRBD2 (6 bases). The CDR3 has 17 amino acids. Germline CDR1 reads SGHNT; CDR2 reads YYREEE (reference sequence). The germline V and J ends were trimmed by 0 bases and 1 base, with 15 bases remaining between them. The chain's CDR3 is CASSLVGGRPRTDTQYF. The CDR3 region has the DNA TGTGCCAGCAGCTTGGTAGGTGGGAGGCCCCGCACAGATACGCAGTATTTT. Based on the CDR3 plus reference TRBV5-4 and TRBJ2-3, the full variable domain is ETGVTQSPTHLIKTRGQQVTLRCSSQSGHNTVSWYQQALGQGPQFIFQYYREEENGRGNFPPRFSGLQFPNYSSELNVNALELDDSALYLCASSLVGGRPRTDTQYFGPGTRLTVL.

The rearrangement uses TRBV7-9 and TRBJ1-2, with D uncertain. Trimming took 1 base from V and 2 from J, leaving 8 bases between them. Per germline, CDR1 SEHNR and CDR2 FQNEAQ (reference sequence). The CDR3 loop spans 14 amino acids. The CDR3 nucleotides read TGTGCCAGCAGCTTAGTGGACGGGAACTATGGCTACACCTTC. Translating gives CASSLVDGNYGYTF.

This chain links TRBV4-3 with TRBJ2-2, with 10 positions matching TRBD1. Germline V gene lookup returns CDR1 LGHNA and CDR2 YSLEER. This CDR3 is 17 amino acids long. Trimming took 3 bases from V and 4 from J; bases not matched to a gene: 8. The CDR3 is CASSHPRQGAFTGELFF. In DNA, the CDR3 is TGCGCCAGCAGCCACCCCCGACAGGGGGCTTTCACCGGGGAGCTGTTTTTT.

This rearrangement joins TRBV15 to TRBJ1-5, with 9 bases aligning to TRBD1. J gave up 7 bases and V 6 bases, and 10 bases lay outside the gene matches. Germline V gene sequence: CDR1 LNHNV, CDR2 YYDKDF (reference sequence). CDR3 length equals 15 residues. This chain's CDR3 is CATRNSRTGEQPQHF. The CDR3 DNA sequence: TGTGCCACCAGAAACTCTCGGACAGGGGAGCAGCCCCAGCATTTT.

This clone was seen a single time. The chain uses TRBV11-2 and TRBJ2-7; D possibly corresponds to TRBD1 (5 bases). V gave up 2 bases and J gave up 7 bases, with 12 bases separating them. CDR3 size: 13 residues. CDR1 SGHAT and CDR2 FQNNGV come from the germline V gene. The chain's CDR3 is CASSLNEQGEQYF. The CDR3 DNA follows: TGTGCCAGCAGCTTAAACGAGCAGGGAGAGCAGTACTTC.

The chain is built from TRBV4-1 and TRBJ2-1; no definite D call. This CDR3 is 16 amino acids long. Germline-derived CDR1 and CDR2 are MGHRA and YSYEKL. The germline V and J ends were trimmed by 0 bases and 7 bases, with 16 bases remaining between them. In DNA form, the CDR3 reads TGCGCCAGCAGCCAAGACGCTCATCCTCTCGGGAATGAGCAGTTCTTC. This encodes CASSQDAHPLGNEQFF.

Remarks on this clone: At one boundary the junction diverges from the germline segment, which might be a read error. The chain combines TRBV27 with TRBJ1-2; 11 bases are shared with TRBD1. CDR1 and CDR2 from the germline V gene are MNHEY and SMNVEV (reference sequence). CDR3 length: 12 amino acids. The CDR3 sequence is CASSLSGQGVFF. The CDR3 nucleotides read TGTGCCAGCAGTTTATCGGGACAGGGGGTTTTCTTC.

The V gene is TRBV15, the J gene TRBJ2-7; TRBD1 matches 8 bases. Germline CDR1 and CDR2: LNHNV and YYDKDF (reference sequence). This CDR3 is 15 amino acids long. J lost 0 bases, V lost 1 base, and 2 bases had no gene match. The CDR3 DNA follows: TGTGCCACCAGCAGAGTGGACAGGGACTCCTACGAGCAGTACTTC. Amino acids: CATSRVDRDSYEQYF.

The chain has TRBV30 and TRBJ2-5, with D possibly matching TRBD2 (6 bases). Germline values: CDR1 GTSNPN, CDR2 SVGIG (reference sequence). V shed 5 bases and J shed 4 bases, with 11 bases lying between them. This CDR3 has 12 residues. The chain's CDR3 is CAWGGKAETQYF. The CDR3 DNA reads TGTGCCTGGGGCGGGAAGGCAGAGACCCAGTACTTC. The full variable domain, rest sourced from reference TRBV30 and TRBJ2-5, is SQTIHQWPATLVQPVGSPLSLECTVEGTSNPNLYWYRQAAGRGLQLLFYSVGIGQISSEVPQNLSASRPQDRQFILSSKKLLLSDSGFYLCAWGGKAETQYFGPGTRLLVL.

The chain carries TRBV19 and TRBJ2-1; 7 nucleotides match TRBD2. The CDR3 has 15 amino acids. With V trimmed by 6 bases and J by 4 bases, 9 bases remained unmatched. CDR1 is LNHDA, CDR2 SQIVND, per germline (reference sequence). The CDR3 reads CASRPPGTMYNEQFF. CDR3 bases: TGTGCCAGTAGGCCTCCCGGGACTATGTACAATGAGCAGTTCTTC.